This paragraph covers one TCR beta chain sequence. These data come from a study of blood T cell repertoires in COVID-19. Looking at the study overall: There were acute and convalescent COVID-19 samples, and they came from the United States, Italy and Spain. PBMCs, B-cell-depleted T cells, or T cells were the source of the cDNA or gDNA that made up the material.

Original analysis: Reference gene primer amplification yielded estimated nucleated cell counts. TCRdb keeps only in-frame clones here, not all; method: immunoSEQ multiplex PCR. The D gene and trimming were derived from the DNA, and the V and J assignments and clone size from that table. The table includes just over 80,000 clones, under 90% detected once. The receptor comes from a man older than 75 with acute or convalescent COVID-19. Sequenced: peripheral blood.

This CDR3 is CASSMITRQGSYEQYF. The CDR3 DNA reads TGTGCCAGCAGCATGATAACGCGTCAGGGAAGCTACGAGCAGTACTTC. The chain carries TRBV7-2 and TRBJ2-7, with D possibly being TRBD1 (5 bases). Germline CDR1 and CDR2: SGHTA and FQGNSA. With 5 bases removed from V and 3 bases from J, the gap between germline ends came to 20 bases. The CDR3 sequence is 16 residues long.